The 17 T cell receptor beta chains reported below all come from one sample, sequenced in a study of beta chain features in type 1 diabetes. Findings and limits, study-wide: Among patients with Type 1 diabetes, TCRB CDR3s were moderately but significantly shorter in every one of the four CD4+ subsets.

These receptors' targets are unknown. Isolated RNA was reverse transcribed in full, so expressed TCRB transcripts were sequenced. Generated by immunoSEQ multiplex PCR, the TCRdb table keeps only in-frame clones and is missing some. The data hold around 650,000 clones, with around 12% observed a single time. Specimen: naive CD4+ T cells from blood. These receptors originate from a man younger than 45 with type 1 diabetes.

The genes are TRBV29-1 and TRBJ1-1; D might be TRBD1 (5 bases). Between the trimmed V and J ends, which lost 7 bases and 9 bases, there was a span of 27 bases. CDR1 SQVTM and CDR2 ANQGSEA come from the germline V gene. The length of the CDR3 is 15 residues. CDR3 coding DNA: TGCAGCGCCCTAGGTCAGGGAGGGCGCCAAGGAAAAGCTTTCTTT. Translated, it gives CSALGQGGRQGKAFF.

This clone occurred a few times. The chain links TRBV29-1 to TRBJ1-1; D ambiguous. The CDR3 covers 13 residues. Germline assignment: CDR1 SQVTM and CDR2 ANQGSEA. Trimming removed 3 bases from V and 0 bases from J, with 8 bases in between. CDR3 sequence: CSVELSLNTEAFF. Here the CDR3 DNA reads TGCAGCGTTGAGCTCAGCCTGAACACTGAAGCTTTCTTT.

This clone was recorded a few times. This rearrangement joins TRBV6-5 to TRBJ2-4; D uncertain. The CDR3 extends over 16 amino acids. Trimming cost V 4 bases and J 5 bases, with 18 bases left between them. Germline V gene data show CDR1 as MNHEY and CDR2 as SVGAGI. CDR3 nucleotide sequence: TGTGCCAGCAGTTCCTTAGCCAGCCAGGCCGAAAACATTCAGTACTTC. Translation gives CASSSLASQAENIQYF.

V gene TRBV6-5 combines with J gene TRBJ2-5; D uncertain. The CDR3 totals 14 residues. Trimming took 2 bases from V and 5 from J, leaving 12 bases between them. Germline assignment: CDR1 MNHEY and CDR2 SVGAGI. As DNA, the CDR3 is TGTGCCAGCAGTTACAATTCTGGGAAGGAGACCCAGTACTTC. Residues: CASSYNSGKETQYF.

V usage is TRBV30 and J usage is TRBJ2-7, with D possibly being TRBD2 (6 bases). The V gene's germline CDR1 is GTSNPN and CDR2 SVGIG (reference sequence). Trimming removed 2 bases from V and 3 bases from J, with 17 bases in between. This CDR3 has 15 residues. CDR3 DNA sequence: TGTGCCTGGAGTCGCCTGGGGGGATCCAACTACGAGCAGTACTTC. It codes for CAWSRLGGSNYEQYF.

CDR3 loop: CASAPGTGKNIQYF. The DNA of the CDR3 is TGTGCCAGCGCCCCCGGGACAGGGAAAAACATTCAGTACTTC. The V call is TRBV6-1, the J call TRBJ2-4, with 9 bases matching TRBD1. Unmatched junction bases numbered 6, after V lost 8 bases and J lost 4 bases. CDR1 and CDR2 from the germline V gene are MNHNS and SASEGT. CDR3 size: 14 residues.

This clone was picked up a small number of times. V and J are TRBV11-3 and TRBJ1-1; D might be TRBD1 (5 bases). This CDR3 contains 13 residues. Germline V lookup: CDR1 SGHNT, CDR2 YENEEA. The V end lost 0 bases, the J end lost 7 bases, and 9 bases lay between the germline ends. CDR3 amino acids: CASSLDSGREAFF. The CDR3 nucleotides are TGTGCCAGCAGCTTAGATTCGGGGCGTGAAGCTTTCTTT.

The CDR3 bases are TGTGCCTGGACGACAGGGCCCTATGGCTACACCTTC. Translated: CAWTTGPYGYTF. The chain couples TRBV30 to TRBJ1-2, with 7 bases that match TRBD1. The CDR3 totals 12 residues. The junction had 3 bases not matched to a gene; V was cut back by 4 bases and J by 4 bases. Germline values: CDR1 GTSNPN, CDR2 SVGIG (reference sequence).

This clone was seen once. In DNA form, the CDR3 reads TGTGCCAGCTCAGGACAGGATAACTATGGCTACACCTTC. This gives the protein CASSGQDNYGYTF. V is TRBV18 and J is TRBJ1-2; the match to TRBD1 covers 7 bases. V shed 5 bases, J shed 1 base, and the junction held 1 base outside the gene matches. The CDR3 contains 13 residues. CDR1 is KGHSH and CDR2 is LQKENI in the germline V gene.

J is TRBJ2-5 and V is TRBV11-2, with a weak D call TRBD1 (5 bases). Germline V gene sequence: CDR1 SGHAT, CDR2 FQNNGV. Trimming took 3 bases from V and 4 from J, leaving 6 bases between them. This CDR3 comprises 12 residues. Here the CDR3 reads CASSFGAETQYF. The CDR3 DNA reads as TGTGCCAGCAGCTTTGGGGCAGAGACCCAGTACTTC.

This clone has just a few counts. This sequence joins TRBV29-1 and TRBJ2-1; maybe TRBD1 (6 bases). The CDR3 is 14 amino acids. Looked up from germline, CDR1 is SQVTM and CDR2 is ANQGSEA. Trimming removed 4 bases from V and 4 bases from J, with 14 bases in between. CDR3: CSVGGQPGYNEQFF. CDR3 nucleotide sequence: TGCAGCGTTGGGGGACAACCGGGTTACAATGAGCAGTTCTTC.

In this sample, this clone turned up a few times. This chain joins TRBV14 and TRBJ1-2; D unresolved. V lost 5 bases, J lost 8 bases, and 15 bases lay in between. Germline V gene data show CDR1 as SGHDN and CDR2 as FVKESK. This CDR3 contains 13 residues. The CDR3 DNA follows: TGTGCCAGCAGCTTTCAGATGGGAAGGGGCTACACCTTC. This encodes CASSFQMGRGYTF.

The CDR3 sequence is CASSTSGGAETQYF. CDR3 DNA: TGTGCCAGCAGTACAAGCGGGGGGGCCGAGACCCAGTACTTC. V is TRBV6-6 and J is TRBJ2-5; TRBD2 matches 10 bases. Trimming cost V 5 bases and J 5 bases; bases outside gene matches: 5. CDR1 is MNHNY, CDR2 SVGAGI, per germline (reference sequence). CDR3 length: 14 amino acids.

The rearrangement uses TRBV9 and TRBJ1-1, with a possible D match to TRBD1 (6 bases). This CDR3 has 15 residues. Germline assignment: CDR1 SGDLS and CDR2 YYNGEE. Trimming stripped 2 bases from V and 5 bases from J, with 16 bases between. The CDR3 here is CASSVGTGSDTEAFF. In nucleotides, the CDR3 is TGTGCCAGCAGCGTTGGAACAGGGTCTGATACTGAAGCTTTCTTT.

This clone was seen only a few times. V is TRBV2 and J is TRBJ2-3, with 9 bases aligning to TRBD2. V trimming: 0 bases; J trimming: 2 bases; junction bases outside the gene matches: 6. The CDR3 is 17 amino acids. Germline V gene sequence: CDR1 SNHLY, CDR2 FYNNEI. CDR3 amino acids: CASSEAGLAGYTDTQYF. In nucleotides, the CDR3 is TGTGCCAGCAGTGAAGCGGGTCTAGCGGGGTACACAGATACGCAGTATTTT.

The CDR3 DNA follows: TGCAGCGTTGAAGAAGGCACGCGGTTAACTCAGCCCCAGCATTTT. This codes for CSVEEGTRLTQPQHF. The chain couples TRBV29-1 to TRBJ1-5, with D uncertain. Trimming shortened V by 0 bases and J by 6 bases, and 15 bases separated the two germline ends. There are 15 residues in the CDR3. CDR1 and CDR2 from the germline V gene are SQVTM and ANQGSEA.

In its sample, this clone was seen a few times. V gene TRBV5-1 combines with J gene TRBJ1-2; D gene uncertain. The CDR3 totals 13 residues. Trimming cost V 4 bases and J 0 bases, with 7 bases left between them. Germline assignment: CDR1 SGHRS and CDR2 YFSETQ. Written as DNA, the CDR3 is TGCGCCAGCAGCGCGAGAGCTAACTATGGCTACACCTTC. This gives the protein CASSARANYGYTF.